The 7 T cell receptor beta chains presented below share a single source sample, sequenced in a study of patients and donors after allogeneic stem cell transplantation (dated by TCRdb to the early 2020s). Libraries were constructed by RT-PCR. Sequencing was performed on a NextSeq 550. The public reads were quality trimmed at Q25 with fastp and then assembled into clones with MiXCR by TCRdb, keeping productive beta chains. Rows are unified per CDR3 protein, each entry keeping the most common DNA and genes. The sample table holds 87,000 or so distinct CDR3 sequences, of which less than 5% were seen once. 2.5% to 3% of the sample goes to the ten largest clones. The sequenced sample was blood, either unsorted or a sorted T cell fraction (not recorded which). The receptors shown here come from a human donor who was either an allogeneic HSCT recipient or a stem cell or donor lymphocyte infusion donor (not recorded which). It is not recorded whose cells these are; they may come from a transplant donor.

This clonotype has a count of ten or more. The chain uses TRBV2 and TRBJ2-5; tentatively, D is TRBD1 (5 bases). Germline V CDR1 and CDR2: SNHLY, FYNNEI. The CDR3 loop spans 15 amino acids. CDR3 in amino acids: CASRNRGRDQETQYF. CDR3 nucleotide sequence: TGTGCGAGCCGTAATAGGGGCAGGGACCAAGAGACCCAGTACTTC.

The CDR3: CASSLWGEQFF. Here the CDR3 DNA reads TGTGCCAGCAGTTTGTGGGGTGAGCAGTTCTTC. The gene calls are TRBV28 and TRBJ2-1; D not certain. Trimming took 3 bases from V and 9 from J, leaving 6 bases between them. Germline CDR1 and CDR2: MDHEN and SYDVKM. There are 11 residues in the CDR3.

At least ten counts were recorded for this clonotype. This chain connects TRBV20-1 to TRBJ2-5, with 9 positions matching TRBD1. Germline CDR1 and CDR2: DFQATT and SNEGSKA (reference sequence). Losses at the gene ends were 0 bases for V and 9 bases for J; bases not matched to a gene: 11. This CDR3 spans 15 amino acids. The CDR3 loop reads CSARDGRRDREPQYF. The CDR3 nucleotides read TGCAGTGCTAGAGATGGGCGCCGGGACAGGGAACCCCAGTACTTC.

CDR3 residues: CASSLQTGSNTGELFF. The DNA of the CDR3 is TGTGCCAGCTCTCTCCAGACAGGGTCCAACACCGGGGAGCTGTTTTTT. The rearrangement links TRBV18 to TRBJ2-2; 7 bases agree with TRBD1. V trimming: 6 bases; J trimming: 2 bases; junction bases outside the gene matches: 9. Germline lookup yields CDR1 KGHSH and CDR2 LQKENI. CDR3 length: 16 amino acids.

At least ten counts were recorded for this clonotype. This chain uses TRBV5-1 with TRBJ1-5, with a weak D call TRBD1 (5 bases). The CDR3 is 14 amino acids. Trimming pared 0 bases from V and 6 bases from J, leaving 10 bases between. Germline loops: CDR1 SGHRS, CDR2 YFSETQ. The CDR3 is CASSLEGNSQPQHF. The CDR3 bases are TGCGCCAGCAGCTTGGAGGGGAATAGTCAGCCCCAGCATTTT.

This clonotype has at least ten counts. The chain employs TRBV29-1 and TRBJ2-7; D assignment may be TRBD1 or TRBD2 (5 bases each). The CDR3 totals 14 residues. V was cut by 6 bases and J by 4 bases, with 19 bases left in between. Germline CDR1 reads SQVTM; CDR2 reads ANQGSEA. CDR3 sequence reads: CSVGDGTQGYEQYF. CDR3 in DNA: TGCAGCGTAGGGGACGGGACGCAGGGTTACGAGCAGTACTTC.

This clonotype came up many times. The V and J genes are TRBV29-1 and TRBJ2-1; 8 bases are shared with TRBD1. V trimming: 7 bases; J trimming: 6 bases; junction bases outside the gene matches: 11. Germline V lookup: CDR1 SQVTM, CDR2 ANQGSEA. The CDR3 is 14 amino acids. In DNA, the CDR3 is TGCAGCGCCGTACCCGGACAGGGAACCAATGAGCAGTTCTTC. As protein: CSAVPGQGTNEQFF.